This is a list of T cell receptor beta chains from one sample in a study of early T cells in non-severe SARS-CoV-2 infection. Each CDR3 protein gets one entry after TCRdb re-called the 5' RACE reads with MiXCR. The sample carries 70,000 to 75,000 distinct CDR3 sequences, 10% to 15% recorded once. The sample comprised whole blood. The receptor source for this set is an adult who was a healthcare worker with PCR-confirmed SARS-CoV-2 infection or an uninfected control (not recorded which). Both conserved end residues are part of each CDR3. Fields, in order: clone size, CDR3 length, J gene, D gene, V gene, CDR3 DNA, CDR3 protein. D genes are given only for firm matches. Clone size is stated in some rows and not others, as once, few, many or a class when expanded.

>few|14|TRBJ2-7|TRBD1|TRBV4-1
TGCGCCAGCAGCTTGGACAGGGGCCGACGGGTGCAGTACTTC
CASSLDRGRRVQYF
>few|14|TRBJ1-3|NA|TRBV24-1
TGTGCCACCAGTGAGATGGACTCTGGAAACACCATATATTTT
CATSEMDSGNTIYF
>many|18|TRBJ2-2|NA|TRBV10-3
TGTGCCATCAGTGAGTCACGCTCAGGGGTCATCAACACCGGGGAGCTGTTTTTT
CAISESRSGVINTGELFF
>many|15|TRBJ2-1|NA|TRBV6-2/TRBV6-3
TGTGCCAGCAGTTATCCCAGTCAATCCTACAATGAGCAGTTCTTC
CASSYPSQSYNEQFF
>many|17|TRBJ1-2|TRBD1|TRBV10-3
TGTGCCATCAGTGCCCCGTACGGGACAGGGGGCGACTATGGCTACACCTTC
CAISAPYGTGGDYGYTF
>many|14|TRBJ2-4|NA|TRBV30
TGTGCCTGGAGTGGGGGACTAGCCAAAAACATTCAGTACTTC
CAWSGGLAKNIQYF
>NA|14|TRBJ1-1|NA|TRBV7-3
TGTGCCAGCAGCGACTGGGGGTTGTACACTGAAGCTTTCTTT
CASSDWGLYTEAFF
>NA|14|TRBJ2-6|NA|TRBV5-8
TGTGCCAGCAGCCTAACAACAGGGGCCAACGTCCTGACTTTC
CASSLTTGANVLTF
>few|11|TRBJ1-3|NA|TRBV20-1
TGCAGTGCCCCGACGGAGCACACCATATATTTT
CSAPTEHTIYF
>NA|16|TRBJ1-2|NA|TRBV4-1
TGCGCCAGCAGCCAAGCGACACAGGCGCCGATCTATGGCTACACCTTC
CASSQATQAPIYGYTF
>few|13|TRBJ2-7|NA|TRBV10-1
TGCGCCAGCAGTGACCCACAGGGTTACGAGCAGTACTTC
CASSDPQGYEQYF
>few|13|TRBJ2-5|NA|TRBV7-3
TGTGCCAGCAGCCGGGGGATTGGGGAGACCCAGTACTTC
CASSRGIGETQYF
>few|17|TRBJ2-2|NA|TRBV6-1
TGTGCCAGCAGCCTCCAATTAGCAGGGAGTCCCACCGGGGAGCTGTTTTTT
CASSLQLAGSPTGELFF
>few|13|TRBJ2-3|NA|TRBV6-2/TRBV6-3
TGTGCCAGCACCCGGATTAGCACAGATACGCAGTATTTT
CASTRISTDTQYF
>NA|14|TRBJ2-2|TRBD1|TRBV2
TGTGCCAGCAGCCGACAGGGGAACACCGGGGAGCTGTTTTTT
CASSRQGNTGELFF
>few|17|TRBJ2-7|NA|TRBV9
TGTGCCAGCAGCGTAGGGGTGGGTCAGGGTCGAACCTACGAGCAGTACTTC
CASSVGVGQGRTYEQYF
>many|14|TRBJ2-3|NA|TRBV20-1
TGCAGTGCCCAACCTGGGAGCAGGGTAGATACGCAGTATTTT
CSAQPGSRVDTQYF
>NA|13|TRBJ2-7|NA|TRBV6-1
TGTGCCAGCAGCGAGGTCAGGGGCCACGAGCAGTACTTC
CASSEVRGHEQYF
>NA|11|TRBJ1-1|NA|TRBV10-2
TGCGCCAGCAGTGATGACACTAAAGCTTTCTTT
CASSDDTKAFF
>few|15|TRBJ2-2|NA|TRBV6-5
TGTGCCAGCAGTTACTCCGACGGTATCGCCGGGGAGCTGTTTTTT
CASSYSDGIAGELFF
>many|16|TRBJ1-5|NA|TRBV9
TGTGCCAGCCCTCTGGGAGGTTCGGCGGCTAATCAGCCCCAGCATTTT
CASPLGGSAANQPQHF
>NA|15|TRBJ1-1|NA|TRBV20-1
TGCAGTGCTAGATCTGGTGAAACAATGAACACTGAAGCTTTCTTT
CSARSGETMNTEAFF
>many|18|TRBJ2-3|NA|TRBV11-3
TGTGCCAGCAGCTCCCCCCTCCTGGGGGAGGTTGCGACAGATACGCAGTATTTT
CASSSPLLGEVATDTQYF
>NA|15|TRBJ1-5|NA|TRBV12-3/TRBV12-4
TGTGCCAGCAGTCCGCAGGGAACGAGCAATCAGCCCCAGCATTTT
CASSPQGTSNQPQHF
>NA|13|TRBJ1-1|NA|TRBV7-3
TGTGCCAGCAGCTTTAATTCGAACACTGAAGCTTTCTTT
CASSFNSNTEAFF
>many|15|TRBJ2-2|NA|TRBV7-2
TGTGCCAGCAGCCCAGGGGCCCCGATCACCGGGGAGCTGTTTTTT
CASSPGAPITGELFF
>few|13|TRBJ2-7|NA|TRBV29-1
TGCAGCGTTGAAATGGGGGTCTCCTACGAGCAGTACTTC
CSVEMGVSYEQYF
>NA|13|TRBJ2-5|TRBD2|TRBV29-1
TGCAGCGTTGATGTGGTAGCGGGAGAGACCCAGTACTTC
CSVDVVAGETQYF
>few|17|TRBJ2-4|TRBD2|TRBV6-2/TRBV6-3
TGTGCCAGCAGCCGCGCCCCTACTAGCGGGGACAAAAACATTCAGTACTTC
CASSRAPTSGDKNIQYF
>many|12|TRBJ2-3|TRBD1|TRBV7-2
TGTGCCAGCAGCCGACCAGGGGGCTCTCAGTATTTT
CASSRPGGSQYF
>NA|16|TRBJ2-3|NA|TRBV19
TGTGCCAGTAGTTGGGGAGTTAGTTTGTCCACAGATACGCAGTATTTT
CASSWGVSLSTDTQYF
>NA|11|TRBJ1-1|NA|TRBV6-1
TGTGCCAGCAGAGTTGGCACTGAAGCTTTCTTT
CASRVGTEAFF
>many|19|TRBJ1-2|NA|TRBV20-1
TGCAGTGCTAGAGATCGAAGATATGGGGCATCCATCATGGGCTATGGCTACACCTTC
CSARDRRYGASIMGYGYTF
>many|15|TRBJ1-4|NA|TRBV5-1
TGCGCCAGCAGCTTTGGCTCGGAGAAGAGGGAAAAACTGTTTTTT
CASSFGSEKREKLFF
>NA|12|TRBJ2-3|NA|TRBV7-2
TGTGCCAGCAGCTTAGTAGCCGCGACGCAGTATTTT
CASSLVAATQYF
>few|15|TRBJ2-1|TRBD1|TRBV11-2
TGTGCCAGCAGCTTACAACAGGGGGTAGCAAATGAGCAGTTCTTC
CASSLQQGVANEQFF
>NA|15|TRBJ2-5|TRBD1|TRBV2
TGTGCCAGCACCGGTGAGGGGGCTTCCACGGAGACCCAGTACTTC
CASTGEGASTETQYF